This entry lists 18 T cell receptor beta chains sequenced from one sample in a study of blood T cell repertoires in COVID-19. Clones were read by immunoSEQ multiplex PCR, and TCRdb kept only the in-frame ones, dropping some. In the table there are over 200,000 clones, 80% to 85% of which are singletons. Sequenced sample: PBMCs or T cells enriched from blood (not recorded which). These receptors came from a middle-aged woman who had recovered from COVID-19.

The chain couples TRBV5-1 to TRBJ2-2; 7 bases fit TRBD2. The CDR3 consists of 15 residues. J lost 7 bases, V lost 4 bases, and 10 bases had no gene match. Germline CDR1 reads SGHRS; CDR2 reads YFSETQ. CDR3 residues: CASSLGLVSIGELFF. The CDR3 bases are TGCGCCAGCAGCCTTGGACTAGTCTCGATCGGGGAGCTGTTTTTT. Full variable domain (missing parts from reference TRBV5-1 and TRBJ2-2): KAGVTQTPRYLIKTRGQQVTLSCSPISGHRSVSWYQQTPGQGLQFLFEYFSETQRNKGNFPGRFSGRQFSNSRSEMNVSTLELGDSALYLCASSLGLVSIGELFFGEGSRLTVL.

The rearrangement links TRBV24-1 to TRBJ2-1; D perhaps matches TRBD2 (6 bases). Germline assignment: CDR1 KGHDR and CDR2 SFDVKD. The CDR3 spans 13 residues. Trimming removed 5 bases at V and 10 bases at J, with 14 bases between. CDR3 loop: CATSGPWGEEQFF. CDR3 in DNA: TGTGCCACCAGTGGCCCGTGGGGGGAGGAGCAGTTCTTC.

This chain links TRBV5-8 with TRBJ2-1; 13 bases line up with TRBD2. The trim removed 5 bases at V and 9 bases at J, leaving 8 bases unmatched. The CDR3 is made up of 15 amino acids. CDR1 and CDR2 (germline): SGHTS, YDEGEE. The CDR3 is CASSTGTSGIPEQFF. CDR3 DNA: TGTGCCAGCAGTACTGGGACTAGCGGGATTCCTGAGCAGTTCTTC. Complete variable domain (other parts from reference TRBV5-8 and TRBJ2-1): EAGVTQSPTHLIKTRGQQATLRCSPISGHTSVYWYQQALGLGLQFLLWYDEGEERNRGNFPPRFSGRQFPNYSSELNVNALELEDSALYLCASSTGTSGIPEQFFGPGTRLTVL.

CDR3 DNA sequence: TGTGCCAGCAGTGACACGACAGGGTCTCTGTCTGGGGCCAACGTCCTGACTTTC. Translation gives CASSDTTGSLSGANVLTF. The rearrangement links TRBV6-1 to TRBJ2-6, with 7 bases that match TRBD1. Per the germline V gene, CDR1 is MNHNS and CDR2 is SASEGT. V shed 3 bases and J 1 base; nucleotides not matched to a gene: 9. This CDR3 region has 18 residues.

This clone was observed many times. The chain combines TRBV11-3 with TRBJ2-1; D perhaps matches TRBD2 (5 bases). Trimming left V 2 bases short and J 0 bases short, with 8 bases between. Germline CDR1 reads SGHNT; CDR2 reads YENEEA. The CDR3 consists of 15 residues. CDR3 DNA sequence: TGTGCCAGCAGCTTAAACGGACTCTCCTACAATGAGCAGTTCTTC. Translation gives CASSLNGLSYNEQFF. Complete variable domain (other parts from reference TRBV11-3 and TRBJ2-1): EAGVVQSPRYKIIEKKQPVAFWCNPISGHNTLYWYLQNLGQGPELLIRYENEEAVDDSQLPKDRFSAERLKGVDSTLKIQPAELGDSAVYLCASSLNGLSYNEQFFGPGTRLTVL.

The CDR3 sequence is CASSLGLAGGPNTGELFF. DNA for the CDR3: TGTGCCAGCAGCTTGGGACTAGCGGGAGGCCCAAACACCGGGGAGCTGTTTTTT. The chain uses TRBV5-4 and TRBJ2-2; 13 bases are shared with TRBD2. V lost 0 bases to trimming and J lost 2 bases; unmatched junction nucleotides: 4. The CDR3 covers 18 residues. Germline-derived CDR1 and CDR2 are SGHNT and YYREEE (reference sequence).

A single count supports this clone. The chain couples TRBV3-1 (or the pseudogene TRBV3-2) to TRBJ1-4, with 8 bases matching TRBD1. The ends lost 4 bases at V and 8 bases at J; junction bases unmatched: 6. The CDR3 runs 14 residues. Looked up from germline, CDR1 is LGHDT and CDR2 is YNNKEL (reference sequence). The DNA of the CDR3 is TGTGCCAGCAGCCCCGGGACAGGAGGAGAAAAACTGTTTTTT. Translated, it gives CASSPGTGGEKLFF.

This clone was detected a few times. The chain links TRBV27 to TRBJ2-2, with D perhaps TRBD2 (5 bases). Germline V gene sequence: CDR1 MNHEY, CDR2 SMNVEV (reference sequence). The V end was cut by 6 bases, the J end by 1 base, with 9 bases between. The CDR3 spans 14 residues. DNA of the CDR3: TGTGCCAGCAGAGTAGCGTGGAACACCGGGGAGCTGTTTTTT. It translates to CASRVAWNTGELFF.

The CDR3 region is CATAGEGTGELFF. CDR3 sequence (DNA): TGTGCCACAGCCGGGGAGGGGACCGGGGAGCTGTTTTTT. This sequence joins TRBV2 and TRBJ2-2, with 7 bases that match TRBD2. CDR3 length: 13 residues. Looked up from germline, CDR1 is SNHLY and CDR2 is FYNNEI. V gave up 10 bases and J gave up 5 bases; unmatched junction bases: 7.

The chain carries TRBV7-8 and TRBJ1-1, with TRBD1 matching 9 bases. The CDR3 spans 14 residues. With 6 bases clipped from V and 4 bases from J, the junction kept 6 bases outside the gene matches. In germline, CDR1 is SGHVS, CDR2 FQNEAQ. As DNA, the CDR3 is TGTGCCAGCAGGACAGGGGGGCCGACCACTGAAGCTTTCTTT. It codes for CASRTGGPTTEAFF.

The rearrangement uses TRBV27 and TRBJ1-6, with 7 bases lining up with TRBD1. This CDR3 region has 15 residues. CDR1 and CDR2 (germline): MNHEY, SMNVEV (reference sequence). The V gene end was trimmed by 5 bases and the J gene end by 5 bases; junction bases not matched to a gene: 6. CDR3 nucleotide sequence: TGTGCCAGCAGTGCGTCCGGGACAGATAATTCACCCCTCCACTTT. It translates to CASSASGTDNSPLHF.

This chain uses TRBV5-4 with TRBJ2-2; 8 nucleotides match TRBD2. The junction had 5 bases not matched to a gene; V was cut back by 1 base and J by 6 bases. The CDR3 runs 15 residues. Germline V gives CDR1 SGHNT, CDR2 YYREEE (reference sequence). In DNA form, the CDR3 reads TGTGCCAGCAGCTTGTGGACTAGCAGCCCCGGGGAGCTGTTTTTT. Protein product: CASSLWTSSPGELFF.

This clone was seen a handful of times. The genes are TRBV7-2 and TRBJ2-7, with 10 bases identical to TRBD1. V was pared by 5 bases and J by 3 bases, with 4 bases of the junction left unmatched. CDR3 size: 14 residues. CDR1 and CDR2 from the germline V gene are SGHTA and FQGNSA. CDR3 coding DNA: TGTGCCAGCAGCGCGGACAGGGGGTTCTACGAGCAGTACTTC. Translation: CASSADRGFYEQYF. The full variable domain, rest sourced from reference TRBV7-2 and TRBJ2-7, is GAGVSQSPSNKVTEKGKDVELRCDPISGHTALYWYRQSLGQGLEFLIYFQGNSAPDKSGLPSDRFSAERTGGSVSTLTIQRTQQEDSAVYLCASSADRGFYEQYFGPGTRLTVT.

The chain couples TRBV4-1 to TRBJ1-2; 12 bases agree with TRBD1. The junction had 8 bases not matched to a gene; V was cut back by 2 bases and J by 4 bases. The CDR3 loop spans 17 amino acids. The germline V gene has CDR1 MGHRA and CDR2 YSYEKL. CDR3 region: CASSQPGTGGFAYGYTF. The CDR3 DNA is TGCGCCAGCAGCCAACCCGGGACAGGGGGCTTCGCCTATGGCTACACCTTC.

This clone was picked up one time. The CDR3 DNA sequence: TGTGCCAGCAGCTTAGGCCAGGGGGGTAGTAGGTCACCCCTCCACTTT. This encodes CASSLGQGGSRSPLHF. The rearrangement links TRBV7-2 to TRBJ1-6, with 7 bases lining up with TRBD1. The germline V gene encodes CDR1 SGHTA and CDR2 FQGNSA. CDR3 length: 16 amino acids. Trimming took 1 base from V and 10 from J; bases not matched to a gene: 10.

The chain has TRBV5-1 and TRBJ2-3; maybe TRBD2 (5 bases). The germline CDR1 and CDR2 sequences are SGHRS and YFSETQ. The CDR3 length is 16 residues. Trimming cost V 4 bases and J 2 bases, with 17 bases left between them. This CDR3 reads CASSQSLARATDTQYF. CDR3 nucleotides: TGCGCCAGCAGCCAGTCGCTAGCAAGGGCCACAGATACGCAGTATTTT. The variable domain in full, with the rest retrieved from reference TRBV5-1 and TRBJ2-3, is KAGVTQTPRYLIKTRGQQVTLSCSPISGHRSVSWYQQTPGQGLQFLFEYFSETQRNKGNFPGRFSGRQFSNSRSEMNVSTLELGDSALYLCASSQSLARATDTQYFGPGTRLTVL.

The rearrangement uses TRBV2 and TRBJ2-6, with TRBD1 matching 12 bases. The CDR3 runs to 17 residues. Losses at the gene ends were 6 bases for V and 2 bases for J; bases not matched to a gene: 5. Looked up from germline, CDR1 is SNHLY and CDR2 is FYNNEI. The CDR3 is CASRLGQGAAGANVLTF. In nucleotides, the CDR3 is TGTGCCAGCAGACTGGGACAGGGGGCGGCTGGGGCCAACGTCCTGACTTTC.

In this sample, this clone turned up once. The CDR3 loop reads CASSLRGAYTEAFF. The CDR3 region has the DNA TGTGCCAGCAGCTTACGGGGGGCGTACACTGAAGCTTTCTTT. The rearrangement uses TRBV7-2 and TRBJ1-1, with a weak D call TRBD1 (6 bases). Looked up from germline, CDR1 is SGHTA and CDR2 is FQGNSA. The CDR3 totals 14 residues. Trimming took off 2 bases at V and 3 bases at J, with 10 bases between the two ends.